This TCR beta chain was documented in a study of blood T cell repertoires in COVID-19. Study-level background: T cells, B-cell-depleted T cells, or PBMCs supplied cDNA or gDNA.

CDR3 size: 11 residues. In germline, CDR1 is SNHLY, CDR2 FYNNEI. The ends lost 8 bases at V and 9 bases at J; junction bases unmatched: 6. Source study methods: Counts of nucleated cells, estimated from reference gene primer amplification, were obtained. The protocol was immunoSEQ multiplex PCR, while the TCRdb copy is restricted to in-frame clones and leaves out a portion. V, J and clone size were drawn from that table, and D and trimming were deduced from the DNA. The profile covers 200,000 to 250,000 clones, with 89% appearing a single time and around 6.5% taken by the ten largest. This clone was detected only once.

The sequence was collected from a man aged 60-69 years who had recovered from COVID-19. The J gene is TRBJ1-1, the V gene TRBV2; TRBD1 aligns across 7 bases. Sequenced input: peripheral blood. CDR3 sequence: CASGTTGKAFF. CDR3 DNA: TGTGCCAGCGGGACGACAGGGAAAGCTTTCTTT. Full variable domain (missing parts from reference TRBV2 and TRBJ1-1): EPEVTQTPSHQVTQMGQEVILRCVPISNHLYFYWYRQILGQKVEFLVSFYNNEISEKSEIFDDQFSVERPDGSNFTLKIRSTKLEDSAMYFCASGTTGKAFFGQGTRLTVV.